The 10 T cell receptor beta chains presented below share a single source sample, sequenced in a study of OX40 agonist ivuxolimab in advanced cancers. Repertoires were generated with immunoSEQ multiplex PCR, while TCRdb's copy carries only in-frame clones and drops some. Here the sample spans 45,000 to 65,000 clones, around 81% being singletons. This specimen consisted of CD4+ or CD8+ T cells sorted from blood, obtained in a trial of the OX40 agonist ivuxolimab. These receptors were taken from an adult with an advanced solid tumor such as melanoma, head and neck, liver or kidney cancer.

The chain is built from TRBV11-3 and TRBJ1-6, with D possibly TRBD1 on 6 matching bases. The CDR3 contains 15 residues. V lost 0 bases to trimming and J lost 9 bases, with 12 bases between them. Germline V gene sequence: CDR1 SGHNT, CDR2 YENEEA. The CDR3 region is CASSLERTASSPLHF. CDR3 bases: TGTGCCAGCAGCTTAGAAAGGACAGCTAGTTCACCCCTCCACTTT.

V and J are TRBV5-1 and TRBJ1-5, with D hard to call. Germline CDR1 reads SGHRS; CDR2 reads YFSETQ. V lost 0 bases and J 0 bases, leaving 7 bases between the germline ends. The CDR3 is 15 residues long. This chain's CDR3 is CASSLDGNSNQPQHF. CDR3 in DNA: TGCGCCAGCAGCTTGGACGGAAATAGCAATCAGCCCCAGCATTTT.

The chain has TRBV27 and TRBJ1-2; D is unresolved. V lost 5 bases to trimming and J lost 5 bases, with 24 bases between them. In germline, CDR1 is MNHEY, CDR2 SMNVEV (reference sequence). This CDR3 is 17 amino acids long. CDR3 nucleotide sequence: TGTGCCAGCAGTCCACGGCCCCGCGAAGGGTTTGGGTATGGCTACACCTTC. Translation: CASSPRPREGFGYGYTF.

The gene calls are TRBV7-2 and TRBJ2-2; tentatively, D is TRBD1 (6 bases). The germline CDR1 and CDR2 sequences are SGHTA and FQGNSA. There are 15 residues in the CDR3. Trimming took off 5 bases at V and 8 bases at J, with 18 bases between the two ends. Here the CDR3 reads CASSPTRATGGELFF. CDR3 sequence (DNA): TGTGCCAGCAGCCCGACCAGGGCCACAGGGGGGGAGCTGTTTTTT.

The gene calls are TRBV11-2 and TRBJ1-2, with 7 bases aligning to TRBD1. This CDR3 comprises 16 residues. Germline CDR1 reads SGHAT; CDR2 reads FQNNGV. V dropped 1 base and J dropped 6; count of bases not matched to a gene: 11. The CDR3 sequence: CASSLGDSRLVDGYTF. The DNA for the CDR3 is TGTGCCAGCAGCTTAGGGGACAGCCGACTAGTGGATGGCTACACCTTC. Full variable domain (outside the CDR3, taken from reference TRBV11-2 and TRBJ1-2): EAGVAQSPRYKIIEKRQSVAFWCNPISGHATLYWYQQILGQGPKLLIQFQNNGVVDDSQLPKDRFSAERLKGVDSTLKIQPAKLEDSAVYLCASSLGDSRLVDGYTFGSGTRLTVV.

This clone turned up a few times. This sequence joins TRBV11-2 and TRBJ2-7, with TRBD2 matching 8 bases. V shed 5 bases and J 1 base; nucleotides not matched to a gene: 4. In germline, CDR1 is SGHAT, CDR2 FQNNGV. The CDR3 has 14 residues. In DNA form, the CDR3 reads TGTGCCAGCAGCCATAGCGGGGAGTCCTACGAGCAGTACTTC. This sequence encodes CASSHSGESYEQYF.

The genes are TRBV13 and TRBJ2-7, with 7 bases lining up with TRBD1. The CDR3 runs to 14 residues. Germline V gene lookup returns CDR1 PRHDT and CDR2 FYEKMQ (reference sequence). V lost 3 bases to trimming and J lost 0 bases; unmatched junction nucleotides: 2. The DNA for the CDR3 is TGTGCCAGCAGCTTTTCAGGGGGCTCCTACGAGCAGTACTTC. As protein: CASSFSGGSYEQYF.

This chain links TRBV6-6 with TRBJ2-2; D is perhaps TRBD1 (6 bases). There are 14 residues in the CDR3. The germline V gene encodes CDR1 MNHNY and CDR2 SVGAGI (reference sequence). Trimming removed 10 bases from V and 1 base from J, with 13 bases in between. CDR3 protein: CATKWTENTGELFF. The CDR3 DNA reads TGTGCCACGAAATGGACAGAGAACACCGGGGAGCTGTTTTTT.

The chain combines TRBV15 with TRBJ2-2, with D perhaps assigned TRBD1 or TRBD2 (6 bases each). Germline CDR1 reads LNHNV; CDR2 reads YYDKDF (reference sequence). This CDR3 spans 15 amino acids. V was clipped by 4 bases and J by 2 bases, with 11 bases between them. The CDR3 protein is CATSNEGGNTGELFF. For the CDR3, the DNA is TGTGCCACCAGCAACGAGGGGGGTAACACCGGGGAGCTGTTTTTT.

On this clone: One end of the junction is discordant with germline, which a read error may explain. The rearrangement joins TRBV6-5 to TRBJ2-5, with 7 bases fitting TRBD1. The CDR3 consists of 15 residues. Per the germline V gene, CDR1 is MNHEY and CDR2 is SVGAGI. CDR3 sequence reads: CASSTPGQPQEAQYF. CDR3 bases: TGTGCCAGCAGTACCCCGGGACAGCCGCAAGAGGCCCAGTACTTC.